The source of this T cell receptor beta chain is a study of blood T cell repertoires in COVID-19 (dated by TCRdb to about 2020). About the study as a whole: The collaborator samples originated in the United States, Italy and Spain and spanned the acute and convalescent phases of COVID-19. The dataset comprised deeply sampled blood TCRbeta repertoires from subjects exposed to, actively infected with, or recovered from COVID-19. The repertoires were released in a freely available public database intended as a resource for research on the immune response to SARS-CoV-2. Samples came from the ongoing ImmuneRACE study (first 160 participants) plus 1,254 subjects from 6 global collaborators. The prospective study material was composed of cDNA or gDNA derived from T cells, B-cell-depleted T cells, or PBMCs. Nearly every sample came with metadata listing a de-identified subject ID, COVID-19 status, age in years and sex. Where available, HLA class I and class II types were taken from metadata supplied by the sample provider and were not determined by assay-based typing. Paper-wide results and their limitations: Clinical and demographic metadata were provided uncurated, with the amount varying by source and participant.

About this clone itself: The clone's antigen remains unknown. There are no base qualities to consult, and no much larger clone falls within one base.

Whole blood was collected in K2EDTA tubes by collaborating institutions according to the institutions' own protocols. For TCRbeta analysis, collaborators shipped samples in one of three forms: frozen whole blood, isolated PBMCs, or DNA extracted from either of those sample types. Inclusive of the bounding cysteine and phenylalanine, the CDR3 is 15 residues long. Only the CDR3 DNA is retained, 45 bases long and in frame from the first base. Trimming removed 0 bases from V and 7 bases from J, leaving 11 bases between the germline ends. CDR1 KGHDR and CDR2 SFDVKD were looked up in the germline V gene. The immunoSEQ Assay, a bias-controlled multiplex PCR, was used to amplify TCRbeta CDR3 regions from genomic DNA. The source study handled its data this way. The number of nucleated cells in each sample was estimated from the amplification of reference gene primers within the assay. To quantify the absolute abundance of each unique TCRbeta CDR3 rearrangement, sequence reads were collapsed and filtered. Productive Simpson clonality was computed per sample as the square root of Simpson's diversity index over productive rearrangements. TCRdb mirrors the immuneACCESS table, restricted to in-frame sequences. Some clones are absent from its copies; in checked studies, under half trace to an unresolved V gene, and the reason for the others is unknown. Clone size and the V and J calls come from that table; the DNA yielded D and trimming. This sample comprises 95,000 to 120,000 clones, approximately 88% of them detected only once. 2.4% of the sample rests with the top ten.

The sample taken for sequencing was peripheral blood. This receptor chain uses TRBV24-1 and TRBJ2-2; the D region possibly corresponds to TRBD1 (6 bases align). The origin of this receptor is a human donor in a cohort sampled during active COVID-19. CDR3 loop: CATSDLQQGIGELFF. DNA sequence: TGTGCCACCAGTGATTTGCAACAGGGAATCGGGGAGCTGTTTTTT.